Below, one T cell receptor (beta chain) is given with its context. Sequencing was performed with immunoSEQ multiplex PCR; in TCRdb, only in-frame clones are kept and a portion is missing. The data show under 300,000 clones, about 85% seen once. The data originate from a study of blood T cell repertoires in COVID-19. Turning to the study itself: T cells, B-cell-depleted T cells, or PBMCs supplied cDNA or gDNA.

Individuals aged roughly 18 to 100 years were recruited from roughly 22 US areas. Germline trimming cut 1 base from V and 1 base from J; bases unmatched to any gene: 2. The CDR3 consists of 15 residues. Looked up from germline, CDR1 is SNHLY and CDR2 is FYNNEI. The TCR comes from a woman in her twenties or thirties with acute COVID-19. This chain joins TRBV2 and TRBJ2-7; TRBD2 matches at 9 bases. The sequenced material came from PBMCs or T cells enriched from blood (not recorded which). The CDR3 DNA sequence: TGTGCCAGCAGTGAAGGTGCGGGGGGGTCCTACGAGCAGTACTTC. It codes for CASSEGAGGSYEQYF.